This TCR beta chain is from a study of T cell changes during pregnancy in multiple sclerosis. CDR3 length equals 13 residues. Germline V gene data show CDR1 as MNHEY and CDR2 as SVGAGI. The V gene end was trimmed by 6 bases and the J gene end by 5 bases; junction bases not matched to a gene: 5. Here immunoSEQ multiplex PCR was the method, and the copy in TCRdb shows in-frame clones only, minus some. Of about 68,000 clones in the sample, about 91% were seen once. The chain is built from TRBV6-5 and TRBJ1-1, with TRBD1 matching 8 bases. The starting material was peripheral blood, obtained in the first trimester of pregnancy. This TCR was recovered from a female donor with multiple sclerosis, enrolled in a pregnancy study. The CDR3 here is CASSRTGMTEAFF. In DNA, the CDR3 is TGTGCCAGCAGCCGGACAGGGATGACTGAAGCTTTCTTT.